This T cell receptor beta chain was sequenced in a study of blood T cell repertoires in COVID-19. Sequencing used immunoSEQ multiplex PCR; TCRdb keeps in-frame clones, though not all of them. The table lists roughly 220,000 clones, around four fifths of them singletons, with 20% in the top ten. This receptor was identified in a man younger than 40 with active or convalescent COVID-19. Sequences were obtained from peripheral blood.

CDR3 nucleotide sequence: TGTGCCAGCAGACAGGGCCGGGAAAAACTGTTTTTT. Protein: CASRQGREKLFF. This chain joins TRBV6-5 and TRBJ1-4, with D possibly matching TRBD1 (6 bases). Germline V gives CDR1 MNHEY, CDR2 SVGAGI. The CDR3 is 12 residues long. Between the trimmed V and J ends, which lost 6 bases and 8 bases, there was a span of 10 bases.